These T cell receptor beta chains were read from a single sample in a study of cytomegalovirus exposure and HLA in healthy donors. Repertoires were generated with immunoSEQ multiplex PCR, while TCRdb's copy carries only in-frame clones and drops some. Counted here are about 160,000 clones, 82% occurring once; the ten biggest clones make up less than 1%. Sequenced sample: PBMCs. The receptors come from a girl aged 2 to 9 in good health and CMV-seropositive. The CDR3 runs from the conserved cysteine through the conserved F or W. A D gene is named only where the DNA matches it firmly. A row's size may be missing; if present it is once, few, many or a size class.

j_call | clone_size | d_call | v_call | cdr3_nt | cdr3_aa
TRBJ2-1 | . | TRBD2 | TRBV13 | TGTGCCAGCAGCTCGCGGCTAGCGGGAGAATACAATGAGCAGTTCTTC | CASSSRLAGEYNEQFF
TRBJ1-6 | . | . | TRBV2 | TGTGCCAGCAGTGGACAAGCTAATTCACCCCTCCACTTT | CASSGQANSPLHF
TRBJ1-1 | few | . | TRBV7-9 | TGTGCCAGCAGCTTTCAGGGCCCCACTGAAGCTTTCTTT | CASSFQGPTEAFF
TRBJ2-3 | . | . | TRBV12-5 | TGTGCTAGTGGTCCGGGGATTCATTCTTCCACAGATACGCAGTATTTT | CASGPGIHSSTDTQYF
TRBJ2-2 | . | . | TRBV11-2 | TGTGCCAGCAGCTCCCCCGGGGGACCCCGGGAGCTGTTTTTT | CASSSPGGPRELFF
TRBJ1-1 | . | TRBD1 | TRBV2 | TGTGCCAGCAGTAAAGGACAGGGCCGGTATGGCACTGAAGCTTTCTTT | CASSKGQGRYGTEAFF
TRBJ2-7 | . | . | TRBV28 | TGTGCCAGCAGTAGGGGTTCCTACGAGCAGTACTTC | CASSRGSYEQYF
TRBJ1-4 | few | TRBD1 | TRBV29-1 | TGCAGCGGTCGCCTGGGGACAGGGGATGAAAAACTGTTTTTT | CSGRLGTGDEKLFF
TRBJ1-1 | . | . | TRBV6-1 | TGTGCCAGCAGAAGGCAGGGTGGGACTGAAGCTTTCTTT | CASRRQGGTEAFF
TRBJ2-7 | . | TRBD1 | TRBV5-6 | TGTGCCAGCAGCCGAGGATGGCTTGGGACAGGGATCCACGAGCAGTACTTC | CASSRGWLGTGIHEQYF
TRBJ1-5 | . | . | TRBV11-2 | TGTGCCAGCAGTCAGGGAAATCAGCCCCAGCATTTT | CASSQGNQPQHF
TRBJ2-7 | once | TRBD1 | TRBV4-1 | TGCGCCAGCAGCCCGCGGACAGGGGGGGGAGGCGAGCAGTACTTC | CASSPRTGGGGEQYF
TRBJ2-1 | . | . | TRBV21-1 | TGTGCCAGCAGCGCCCCGGGACAGGGAATCTACAATGAGCAGTTCTTC | CASSAPGQGIYNEQFF
TRBJ2-5 | . | TRBD1 | TRBV7-9 | TGTTCCAGCAGCTTAGGTTCCGGGACAGGGGTAGGAGAGACCCAGTACTTC | CSSSLGSGTGVGETQYF
TRBJ2-3 | . | . | TRBV7-3 | TGTGCCAGCAGCTGGCTTAAGGATACGCAGTATTTT | CASSWLKDTQYF
TRBJ1-6 | . | TRBD1 | TRBV7-2 | TGTGCCAGCAGCAGGATCGGGACAGGGGATTCACCCCTCCACTTT | CASSRIGTGDSPLHF
TRBJ2-2 | . | . | TRBV4-1 | TGCGCCAGCAGCCAGCCGCTCCGGGGCACCGGGGAGCTGTTTTTT | CASSQPLRGTGELFF
TRBJ2-5 | . | TRBD2 | TRBV15 | TGTGCCACCAGTGCTAGCGGATCCCAAGAGACCCAGTACTTC | CATSASGSQETQYF
TRBJ2-5 | . | TRBD2 | TRBV15 | TGTGCCACCAGCTTGAGTCGGACCGCGGGAGGGGGGACCCAGTACTTC | CATSLSRTAGGGTQYF
TRBJ1-4 | . | . | TRBV30 | TGTGCCTGGAAAGGGGCTACCGCAACTAATGAAAAACTGTTTTTT | CAWKGATATNEKLFF
TRBJ2-3 | . | TRBD2 | TRBV30 | TGTGCCTGGAGTGGACTAGCGGGGCTTACAGATACGCAGTATTTT | CAWSGLAGLTDTQYF
TRBJ2-1 | . | TRBD2 | TRBV7-9 | TGTGCCAGCAGCTTAGGAGCGGGAGACCCCCCCGATGAGCAGTTCTTC | CASSLGAGDPPDEQFF